This T cell receptor (beta chain) was retrieved from a study of shared clonotypes between healthy human individuals. Naive CD8 populations comprised CD45RO-negative cells positively selected for CCR7, excluding terminally differentiated effector memory CD45RA+ cells. CDR3 size: 13 residues. Trimming pared 3 bases from V and 14 bases from J, leaving 17 bases between. Germline V gene lookup returns CDR1 GTSNPN and CDR2 SVGIG (reference sequence). TCRdb's copy holds only in-frame clones and misses some; the assay was immunoSEQ multiplex PCR. The profile shows 2 million or so clones, roughly 95% of them singletons.

J is TRBJ1-6 and V is TRBV30; D is perhaps TRBD1 (5 bases). The sequence was collected from a young man in good health. Sequenced input: naive CD8+ T cells sorted from blood. The CDR3 region has the DNA TGTGCCTGGAGCGAAGTTGCCCAAGGGGCCCTCCACTTT. This translates into CAWSEVAQGALHF.